The source of this TCR beta chain is a study of T cell repertoires in cytomegalovirus infection. Whole-study context: Recently described HLA-C-restricted plus well-studied HLA-B-restricted CMV epitopes were used. The public TCR beta signatures pointed to both CMV infection and matching HLA type.

Between the trimmed V and J ends, which lost 3 bases and 0 bases, there was a span of 12 bases. The germline V gene has CDR1 DFQATT and CDR2 SNEGSKA (reference sequence). This CDR3 is 16 amino acids long. As for this clonotype: Its antigen remains unknown.

Study-wide results and caveats: CMV-specific HLA-C-restricted TCR beta clonotypes dominated the ex vivo response.

One entry per CDR3 protein results from TCRdb running MiXCR on the reads. The table records roughly 920,000 distinct CDR3 sequences, approximately 31% of them present only once. This sequence joins TRBV20-1 and TRBJ1-6, with D unresolved. This TCR derives from a human donor in good health (CMV status not recorded). Some clones in this sample may be carry-over from other donors' samples. Here the sequenced sample was cultured CD8+ T cells from PBMCs, taken from culture after CMV antigen stimulation. The CDR3 spells CSARPRGSSYNSPLHF. The DNA for the CDR3 is TGCAGTGCTAGGCCCCGCGGGAGCTCCTATAATTCACCCCTCCACTTT.